Included here is one TCR beta chain sequence, with context. Generated by immunoSEQ multiplex PCR, the TCRdb table keeps only in-frame clones and is missing some. There are some 270,000 clones in the sample; about 80% occur only once, and roughly 3.1% lies in the top ten. This sample is part of a study of blood T cell repertoires in COVID-19. Donors in Cohort 3 counted as recovered after two negative PCRs, clearance, or symptom resolution. The germline gives CDR1 LNHDA, CDR2 SQIVND (reference sequence). The CDR3 is made up of 15 amino acids. The V and J ends lost 4 bases and 5 bases respectively, with 15 bases between them.

The chain is built from TRBV19 and TRBJ2-1; a possible D gene is TRBD2 (7 bases). The sequence derives from a man aged 50-60 years who had recovered from COVID-19. Sequencing was carried out using PBMCs or T cells enriched from blood (not recorded which). Written as DNA, the CDR3 is TGTGCCAGTAGTAGTGGGGGGGCCCGTCACAATGAGCAGTTCTTC. Amino acids: CASSSGGARHNEQFF.